This T cell receptor beta chain emerged from a study of cytomegalovirus exposure and HLA in healthy donors. Amplification used 60 Vbeta primers and 13 Jbeta primers. The assay was immunoSEQ multiplex PCR, and TCRdb's table has in-frame clones only and misses some. The sample holds about 130,000 clones; over 15% are singletons and the top ten take around 2.6%. Notes on this clone: Its cognate antigen is unknown.

This CDR3 has 15 amino acids. Trimming took 5 bases from V and 2 from J, leaving 12 bases between them. Germline CDR1 MNHNS, CDR2 SASEGT. Study-level points and caveats: Analyzed later, most CMV-associated TCR beta chains appeared HLA-restricted.

This receptor was taken from a female donor in good health and CMV-seropositive. The gene calls are TRBV6-1 and TRBJ2-2; a possible D gene is TRBD2 (6 bases). The sequencing input was PBMCs. The CDR3 protein is CASSLRDFNTGELFF. CDR3 nucleotides: TGTGCCAGCAGTCTCCGGGACTTTAACACCGGGGAGCTGTTTTTT.